Presented here are 25 T cell receptor beta chains from one specimen sequenced in a study of CD8+ T cells in alopecia areata. As the sequencing template, cDNA was produced by extracting RNA and reverse transcribing it. TCRdb's table, derived via immunoSEQ multiplex PCR, lists solely in-frame clones and lacks some. The profile shows about 160,000 clones, roughly 65% of them singletons. Treatment indicated: oral pan-JAK inhibitor, 5-10 mg twice daily. The source material was CD4+ T cells sorted from blood, sampled at week 4, from a patient treated with tofacitinib. The receptors originated from a human donor with alopecia areata.

The J gene is TRBJ2-1, the V gene TRBV30, with 13 positions matching TRBD2. Trimming at V came to 4 bases and at J to 9 bases, leaving 9 bases not matched to a gene. In germline, CDR1 is GTSNPN, CDR2 SVGIG (reference sequence). This CDR3 is built from 15 residues. The CDR3 nucleotides read TGTGCCTGGAACGTACTAGCGGGGGGGCCGGGTGAGCAGTTCTTC. It is translated as CAWNVLAGGPGEQFF.

The chain links TRBV10-3 to TRBJ2-3; possible D gene TRBD1, 5 bases. CDR3 length: 14 residues. V lost 11 bases, J lost 6 bases, and 21 bases lay in between. Germline CDR1 ENHRY, CDR2 SYGVKD. This CDR3 is CAAKRGGLMDTQYF. The CDR3 bases are TGTGCCGCCAAAAGGGGTGGGCTGATGGATACGCAGTATTTT.

This clone was found a few times. This rearrangement joins TRBV29-1 to TRBJ2-3; no reliable D call. Trimming left V 4 bases short and J 5 bases short, with 13 bases between. This CDR3 has 13 amino acids. In germline, CDR1 is SQVTM, CDR2 ANQGSEA. CDR3 sequence: CSVGQFQRDTQYF. In DNA, the CDR3 is TGCAGCGTTGGCCAATTCCAAAGAGATACGCAGTATTTT.

V is TRBV29-1 and J is TRBJ2-7; perhaps TRBD1 as D (5 bases). The CDR3 has 12 amino acids. Trimming removed 4 bases at V and 3 bases at J, with 10 bases between. Looked up from germline, CDR1 is SQVTM and CDR2 is ANQGSEA. The CDR3 nucleotides read TGCAGCGTTGCGGACAAAGGCTACGAGCAGTACTTC. This translates into CSVADKGYEQYF.

The rearrangement uses TRBV4-2 and TRBJ2-7; TRBD2 matches at 10 bases. This CDR3 contains 14 residues. The V segment lost 2 bases and the J segment 4 bases; nucleotides outside the gene matches: 2. Germline lookup yields CDR1 LGHNA and CDR2 YNFKEQ. The CDR3 spells CASSQMGLAYEQYF. CDR3 nucleotides: TGTGCCAGCAGCCAAATGGGACTAGCGTACGAGCAGTACTTC.

The rearrangement joins TRBV7-6 to TRBJ2-6, with 7 bases identical to TRBD1. J was trimmed by 0 bases and V by 4 bases; bases with no gene match: 6. Germline V gene sequence: CDR1 SGHVS, CDR2 FNYEAQ. The CDR3 is 17 amino acids. The chain's CDR3 is CASSSPGQHSGANVLTF. The DNA for the CDR3 is TGTGCCAGCAGCTCGCCGGGACAGCACTCTGGGGCCAACGTCCTGACTTTC.

This chain links TRBV25-1 with TRBJ2-3, with TRBD2 as a possible D gene (6 bases). Germline CDR1 is MGHDK and CDR2 is SYGVNS. CDR3 length: 14 amino acids. V was pared by 3 bases and J by 4 bases, with 11 bases between. The CDR3 loop is CASSDAGNPDTQYF. In nucleotides, the CDR3 is TGTGCCAGCAGTGACGCGGGAAACCCAGATACGCAGTATTTT.

The V gene is TRBV29-1, the J gene TRBJ2-1; a possible D gene is TRBD1 (5 bases). Germline CDR1 and CDR2: SQVTM and ANQGSEA. This CDR3 contains 12 residues. The V end lost 7 bases, the J end lost 5 bases, and 12 bases lay between the germline ends. For the CDR3, the DNA is TGCAGCGCCTTTGGGGCGAACAATGAGCAGTTCTTC. It translates to CSAFGANNEQFF.

The chain uses TRBV7-3 and TRBJ1-1; 7 nucleotides line up with TRBD1. This CDR3 has 14 residues. The ends lost 5 bases at V and 4 bases at J; junction bases unmatched: 7. Germline CDR1 SGHTA, CDR2 FQGTGA. CDR3 in amino acids: CASSPTGFVTEAFF. The CDR3 nucleotides are TGTGCCAGCAGCCCGACAGGGTTCGTCACTGAAGCTTTCTTT.

The chain recombines TRBV9 with TRBJ2-3; D is undetermined. Trimming took off 5 bases at V and 0 bases at J, with 10 bases between the two ends. Germline CDR1 and CDR2: SGDLS and YYNGEE. The CDR3 is 14 residues long. The CDR3 region has the DNA TGTGCCAGCAGGGCCCCGGACAGCACAGATACGCAGTATTTT. As protein: CASRAPDSTDTQYF.

The chain employs TRBV12-5 and TRBJ1-1; TRBD1 matches 9 bases. The CDR3 contains 18 residues. Trimming took 5 bases from V and 3 from J; bases not matched to a gene: 16. CDR1 LGHNT and CDR2 FRNRAP come from the germline V gene. The CDR3 sequence: CASGATPGGDRAHTEAFF. In DNA form, the CDR3 reads TGTGCTAGTGGTGCTACCCCCGGTGGGGACAGGGCACACACTGAAGCTTTCTTT.

The sample holds a few counts of this clone. The chain links TRBV10-3 to TRBJ1-2, with D perhaps TRBD1 (6 bases). The CDR3 extends over 13 amino acids. V lost 8 bases and J 1 base, leaving 11 bases between the germline ends. From germline, CDR1 is ENHRY and CDR2 SYGVKD. Here the CDR3 DNA reads TGTGCCATCCAGGGGAACATTAACTATGGCTACACCTTC. Protein sequence: CAIQGNINYGYTF.

This clone was recorded once. The V and J genes are TRBV7-6 and TRBJ1-3; no clear D gene. Trimming left V 5 bases short and J 2 bases short, with 10 bases between. CDR3 length equals 14 residues. CDR1 and CDR2 (germline): SGHVS, FNYEAQ. The CDR3 here is CASSATVTGNTIYF. The CDR3 DNA sequence: TGTGCCAGCAGCGCTACAGTGACTGGAAACACCATATATTTT.

This clone came up once. V and J are TRBV5-1 and TRBJ1-2; D is unresolved. Germline values: CDR1 SGHRS, CDR2 YFSETQ. V was cut by 4 bases and J by 6 bases, with 13 bases left in between. The CDR3 is 13 amino acids. CDR3 region: CASSHLNRNGYTF. The CDR3 coding sequence is TGCGCCAGCAGCCACTTGAACCGAAATGGCTACACCTTC.

This clone was detected ten times or more. J is TRBJ2-2 and V is TRBV14; D uncertain. The CDR3 is 13 amino acids. Germline lookup yields CDR1 SGHDN and CDR2 FVKESK. Deletions cut 1 base from V and 6 bases from J, with 6 bases between. The CDR3 protein is CASSQVLAGELFF. In nucleotides, the CDR3 is TGTGCCAGCAGCCAAGTCCTGGCCGGGGAGCTGTTTTTT. The whole variable domain, remainder taken from reference TRBV14 and TRBJ2-2, is EAGVTQFPSHSVIEKGQTVTLRCDPISGHDNLYWYRRVMGKEIKFLLHFVKESKQDESGMPNNRFLAERTGGTYSTLKVQPAELEDSGVYFCASSQVLAGELFFGEGSRLTVL.

The V gene is TRBV30, the J gene TRBJ2-3; D is perhaps TRBD1 (5 bases). V lost 6 bases and J lost 2, with 15 bases in between. Germline values: CDR1 GTSNPN, CDR2 SVGIG (reference sequence). The length of the CDR3 is 14 residues. The CDR3 DNA follows: TGTGCCTGTACCGAAGGGGCGTCCACAGATACGCAGTATTTT. Its translation: CACTEGASTDTQYF.

The rearrangement uses TRBV29-1 and TRBJ2-7, with D perhaps TRBD2 (5 bases). This CDR3 comprises 12 residues. V was shortened by 5 bases and J by 6 bases, with 14 bases between the two germline ends. The germline V gene encodes CDR1 SQVTM and CDR2 ANQGSEA. CDR3 DNA: TGCAGCGTTTCCCCTGCGGGTGGCGAGCAGTACTTC. Translation: CSVSPAGGEQYF.

The chain recombines TRBV2 with TRBJ2-2; no firm D call. V gave up 4 bases and J gave up 4 bases, with 10 bases separating them. Germline V gene data show CDR1 as SNHLY and CDR2 as FYNNEI. The CDR3 is 14 amino acids. As DNA, the CDR3 is TGTGCCAGCAGTGGAGCCTCCCGCACCGGGGAGCTGTTTTTT. Translating gives CASSGASRTGELFF. Drawing the rest from reference TRBV2 and TRBJ2-2, the complete variable domain is EPEVTQTPSHQVTQMGQEVILRCVPISNHLYFYWYRQILGQKVEFLVSFYNNEISEKSEIFDDQFSVERPDGSNFTLKIRSTKLEDSAMYFCASSGASRTGELFFGEGSRLTVL.

The V gene is TRBV4-2, the J gene TRBJ2-2; 9 nucleotides align to TRBD2. CDR3 length: 19 residues. CDR1 is LGHNA, CDR2 YNFKEQ, per germline. The junction had 8 bases not matched to a gene; V was cut back by 0 bases and J by 0 bases. The CDR3 sequence: CASSQDGLAGTANTGELFF. CDR3 nucleotide sequence: TGTGCCAGCAGCCAAGATGGGCTAGCGGGGACCGCGAACACCGGGGAGCTGTTTTTT.

The chain employs TRBV30 and TRBJ2-5; unclear D gene. The ends were cut back, 6 bases at V and 2 bases at J, with 10 bases in the middle. The germline V gene has CDR1 GTSNPN and CDR2 SVGIG (reference sequence). The CDR3 loop spans 12 amino acids. CDR3 loop: CACRRPQETQYF. The CDR3 DNA sequence: TGTGCCTGCCGAAGACCACAAGAGACCCAGTACTTC.

The rearrangement links TRBV7-6 to TRBJ2-5, with no clear D. The germline V gene encodes CDR1 SGHVS and CDR2 FNYEAQ. CDR3 length: 12 amino acids. Trimming pared 3 bases from V and 2 bases from J, leaving 4 bases between. Written as DNA, the CDR3 is TGTGCCAGCAGCTTGGAGCAAGAGACCCAGTACTTC. Protein product: CASSLEQETQYF.

V usage is TRBV4-2 and J usage is TRBJ1-2, with 7 bases matching TRBD1. V gave up 2 bases and J gave up 4 bases; unmatched junction bases: 1. Germline lookup yields CDR1 LGHNA and CDR2 YNFKEQ. The CDR3 consists of 13 residues. This chain's CDR3 is CASSQRDSYGYTF. The CDR3 DNA sequence: TGTGCCAGCAGCCAAAGGGACAGCTATGGCTACACCTTC.

This rearrangement joins TRBV5-1 to TRBJ2-5, with D perhaps TRBD1 (6 bases). The V gene lost 0 bases and the J gene lost 2 bases, with 14 bases spanning the gap. CDR3 length: 16 amino acids. CDR1 is SGHRS, CDR2 YFSETQ, per germline. CDR3: CASSLGTPGAQETQYF. In DNA form, the CDR3 reads TGCGCCAGCAGCTTGGGAACCCCAGGGGCGCAAGAGACCCAGTACTTC. Filled out from reference TRBV5-1 and TRBJ2-5, the complete variable domain reads KAGVTQTPRYLIKTRGQQVTLSCSPISGHRSVSWYQQTPGQGLQFLFEYFSETQRNKGNFPGRFSGRQFSNSRSEMNVSTLELGDSALYLCASSLGTPGAQETQYFGPGTRLLVL.

This clone was observed a handful of times. CDR3 in DNA: TGTGCCAGCAGTTTATTGGCCCGGACAGGCCAAGAGACCCAGTACTTC. Amino acids: CASSLLARTGQETQYF. The V and J genes are TRBV27 and TRBJ2-5; TRBD1 matches 7 bases. This CDR3 spans 16 amino acids. Germline V lookup: CDR1 MNHEY, CDR2 SMNVEV (reference sequence). Trimming cost V 1 base and J 1 base; bases outside gene matches: 6.

The chain has TRBV30 and TRBJ1-1; 9 nucleotides agree with TRBD1. CDR3 size: 14 residues. Germline CDR1 and CDR2: GTSNPN and SVGIG (reference sequence). V trimming: 0 bases; J trimming: 5 bases; junction bases outside the gene matches: 4. CDR3 DNA: TGTGCCTGGAGTGTACTGACAGGGGGGACTGAAGCTTTCTTT. This translates into CAWSVLTGGTEAFF.